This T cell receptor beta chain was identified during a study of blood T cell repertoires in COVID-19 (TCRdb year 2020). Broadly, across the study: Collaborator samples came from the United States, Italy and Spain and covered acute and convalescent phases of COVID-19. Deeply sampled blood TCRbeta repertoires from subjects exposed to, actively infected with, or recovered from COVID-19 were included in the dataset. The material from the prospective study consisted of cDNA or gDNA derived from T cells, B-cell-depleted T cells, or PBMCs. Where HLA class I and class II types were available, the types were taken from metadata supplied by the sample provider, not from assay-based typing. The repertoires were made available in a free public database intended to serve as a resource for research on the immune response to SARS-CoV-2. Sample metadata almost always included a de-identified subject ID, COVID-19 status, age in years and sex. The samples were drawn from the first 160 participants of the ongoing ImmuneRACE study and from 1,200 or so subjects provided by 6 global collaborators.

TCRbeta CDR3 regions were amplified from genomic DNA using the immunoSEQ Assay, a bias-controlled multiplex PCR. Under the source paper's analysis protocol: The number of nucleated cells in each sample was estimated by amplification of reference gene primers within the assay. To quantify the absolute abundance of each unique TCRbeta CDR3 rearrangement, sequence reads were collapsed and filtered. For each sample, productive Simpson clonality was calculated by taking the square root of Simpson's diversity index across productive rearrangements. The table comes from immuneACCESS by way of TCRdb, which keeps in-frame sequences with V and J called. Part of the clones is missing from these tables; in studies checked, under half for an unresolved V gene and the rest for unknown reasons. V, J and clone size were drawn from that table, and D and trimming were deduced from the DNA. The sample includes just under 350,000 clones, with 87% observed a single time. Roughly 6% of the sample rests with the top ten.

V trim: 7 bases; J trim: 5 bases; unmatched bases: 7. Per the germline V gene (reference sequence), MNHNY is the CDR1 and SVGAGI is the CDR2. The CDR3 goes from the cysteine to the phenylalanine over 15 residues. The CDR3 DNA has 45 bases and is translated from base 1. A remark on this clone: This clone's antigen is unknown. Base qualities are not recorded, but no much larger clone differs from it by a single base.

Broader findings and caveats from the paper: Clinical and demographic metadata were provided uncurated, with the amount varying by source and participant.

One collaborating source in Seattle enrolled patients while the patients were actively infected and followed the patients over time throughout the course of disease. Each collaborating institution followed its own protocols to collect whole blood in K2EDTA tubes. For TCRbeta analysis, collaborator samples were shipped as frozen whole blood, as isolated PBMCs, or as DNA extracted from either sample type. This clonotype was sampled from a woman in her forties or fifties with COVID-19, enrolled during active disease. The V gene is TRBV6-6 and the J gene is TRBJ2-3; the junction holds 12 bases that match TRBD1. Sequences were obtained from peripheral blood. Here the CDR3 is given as CASTTGTGGVDTQYF. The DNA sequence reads TGTGCCAGCACTACCGGGACAGGGGGCGTAGATACGCAGTATTTT.